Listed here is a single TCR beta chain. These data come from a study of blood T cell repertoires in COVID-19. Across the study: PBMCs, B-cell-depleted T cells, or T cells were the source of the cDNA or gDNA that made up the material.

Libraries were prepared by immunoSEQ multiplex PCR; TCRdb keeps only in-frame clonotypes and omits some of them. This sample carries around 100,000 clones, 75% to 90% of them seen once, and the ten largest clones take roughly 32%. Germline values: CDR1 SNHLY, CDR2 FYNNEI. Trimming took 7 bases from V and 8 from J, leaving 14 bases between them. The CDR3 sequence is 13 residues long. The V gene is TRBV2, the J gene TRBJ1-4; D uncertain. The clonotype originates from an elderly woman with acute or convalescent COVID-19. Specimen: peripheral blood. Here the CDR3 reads CASKEWSKEKLFF. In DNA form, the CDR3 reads TGTGCCAGCAAGGAGTGGAGCAAGGAAAAACTGTTTTTT.